This entry describes one T cell receptor (beta chain). What it binds is unknown. The data originate from a study of cytomegalovirus exposure and HLA in healthy donors. The wider study: The study's early data release held roughly 91 million unique TCRs from HLA-typed donors.

These donors counted as nominally healthy when sampled, but unrecorded immune exposures were likely. A multiplex PCR was run with 60 Vbeta primers and 13 Jbeta primers. Produced via immunoSEQ multiplex PCR; TCRdb's table is partial and in-frame only. Found here are 81,000 or so clones, 62% of them singletons; the top ten hold around 5.5%. The study's findings and limits: It was only CMV serostatus that was available as immune exposure information. Links to common viral pathogens appeared, in a later analysis, for several of the most significant clusters.

The sequence came from a woman in her 30s in good health and CMV-seropositive. What was sequenced was PBMCs.

The CDR3 bases are TGTGCCAGCAGCTTCCGGACAAGCTACGAGCAGTACTTC. It encodes CASSFRTSYEQYF. The chain employs TRBV7-2 and TRBJ2-7; weak D call: TRBD1 (5 bases). Germline V lookup: CDR1 SGHTA, CDR2 FQGNSA. V lost 3 bases and J 3 bases, leaving 9 bases between the germline ends. The CDR3 sequence is 13 residues long.